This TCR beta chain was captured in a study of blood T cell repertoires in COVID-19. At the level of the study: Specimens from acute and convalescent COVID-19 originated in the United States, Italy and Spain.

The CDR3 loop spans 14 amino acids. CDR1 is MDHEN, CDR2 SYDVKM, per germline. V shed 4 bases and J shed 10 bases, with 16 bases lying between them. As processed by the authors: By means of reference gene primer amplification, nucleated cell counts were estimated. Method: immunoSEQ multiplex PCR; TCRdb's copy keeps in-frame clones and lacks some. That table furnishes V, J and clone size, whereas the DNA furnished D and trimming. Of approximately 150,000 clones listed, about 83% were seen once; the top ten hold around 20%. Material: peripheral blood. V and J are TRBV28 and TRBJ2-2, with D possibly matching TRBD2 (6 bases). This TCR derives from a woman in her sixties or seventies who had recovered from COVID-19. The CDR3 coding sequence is TGTGCCAGCAGTTGGGGACTCACTCGGAAGGAGCTGTTTTTT. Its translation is CASSWGLTRKELFF. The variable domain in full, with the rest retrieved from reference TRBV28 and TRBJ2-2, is DVKVTQSSRYLVKRTGEKVFLECVQDMDHENMFWYRQDPGLGLRLIYFSYDVKMKEKGDIPEGYSVSREKKERFSLILESASTNQTSMYLCASSWGLTRKELFFGEGSRLTVL.